Below are 23 T cell receptor beta chains sequenced from a single sample in a study of shared clonotypes between healthy human individuals. Produced via immunoSEQ multiplex PCR; TCRdb's table is partial and in-frame only. This table holds about 470,000 clones, roughly 80% found once. The sequenced material came from PBMCs. The receptor source for this set is a woman aged 40-49 years in good health. Some clones in this sample may be carry-over from other donors' samples.

V is TRBV6-1 and J is TRBJ1-5, with D maybe TRBD1 (6 bases). V was clipped by 6 bases and J by 5 bases, with 11 bases between them. Per germline, CDR1 MNHNS and CDR2 SASEGT. This CDR3 region has 13 residues. The CDR3: CASSSRGDQPQHF. For the CDR3, the DNA is TGTGCCAGCAGCTCGAGGGGGGATCAGCCCCAGCATTTT.

V gene TRBV28 combines with J gene TRBJ1-2; D possibly corresponds to TRBD1 (5 bases). V gave up 4 bases and J gave up 8 bases, with 8 bases separating them. CDR3 length: 11 amino acids. Per germline, CDR1 MDHEN and CDR2 SYDVKM. CDR3 nucleotides: TGTGCCAGCAGTTCCCGACAGGGCTACACCTTC. Its protein is CASSSRQGYTF.

The rearrangement uses TRBV23-1 and TRBJ2-3; D is tentatively TRBD1 or TRBD2 (5 bases each). TRBV23-1 is labeled an ORF, and its function is uncertain. V lost 3 bases and J 4 bases, leaving 29 bases between the germline ends. This CDR3 has 20 amino acids. The chain's CDR3 is CASSHKSFAPLRGVADTQYF. In DNA form, the CDR3 reads TGCGCCAGCAGTCATAAATCTTTCGCCCCCTTGAGGGGCGTAGCAGATACGCAGTATTTT.

This chain uses TRBV13 with TRBJ2-5; no reliable D call. Germline V gene lookup returns CDR1 PRHDT and CDR2 FYEKMQ (reference sequence). The CDR3 is 11 amino acids. Trimming took off 1 base at V and 5 bases at J, with 2 bases between the two ends. The CDR3 coding sequence is TGTGCCAGCAGCTTAGCCGAGACCCAGTACTTC. It specifies CASSLAETQYF.

Remarks on this clone: At one end the junction does not follow the germline gene, possibly because of a read error. The rearrangement uses TRBV29-1 and TRBJ2-1; 8 bases align to TRBD2. This CDR3 is built from 13 residues. The V gene's germline CDR1 is SQVTM and CDR2 ANQGSEA. This chain's CDR3 is CSVEDTGGPVGIF. CDR3 DNA sequence: TGCAGCGTTGAAGATACGGGAGGGCCCGTTGGGATCTTC.

This chain links TRBV2 with TRBJ2-5; no clear D gene. The J call may be faulty, since TRBJ2-7 better matches the DNA end. CDR1 is SNHLY and CDR2 is FYNNEI in the germline V gene. The CDR3 has 14 residues. The CDR3 reads CASSQARSGDEQYF. Written as DNA, the CDR3 is TGTGCCAGCAGTCAGGCGCGCTCTGGGGACGAGCAGTACTTC.

The rearrangement joins TRBV28 to TRBJ2-1; maybe TRBD1 (6 bases). V was cut by 5 bases and J by 6 bases, with 17 bases left in between. Germline-derived CDR1 and CDR2 are MDHEN and SYDVKM. This CDR3 comprises 15 residues. CDR3 loop: CASSTRDTISNEQFF. Written as DNA, the CDR3 is TGTGCCAGCAGTACCCGGGACACAATTTCCAATGAGCAGTTCTTC.

The rearrangement uses TRBV10-2 and TRBJ2-1; D unclear. CDR3 length: 14 amino acids. The V end lost 6 bases, the J end lost 0 bases, and 9 bases lay between the germline ends. Germline V CDR1 and CDR2: WSHSY, SAAADI. The CDR3 region is CASRSGFSYNEQFF. CDR3 coding DNA: TGCGCCAGCAGGAGTGGGTTCTCCTACAATGAGCAGTTCTTC.

The chain has TRBV7-9 and TRBJ2-6, with 10 nucleotides matching TRBD1. The V segment lost 7 bases and the J segment 0 bases; nucleotides outside the gene matches: 6. The CDR3 has 17 residues. Germline CDR1 SEHNR, CDR2 FQNEAQ (reference sequence). The CDR3 DNA is TGTGCCAGCACCCGGGGGACAGGGGCCTCTGGGGCCAACGTCCTGACTTTC. It is translated as CASTRGTGASGANVLTF.

This clone was seen only a few times. The chain employs TRBV7-9 and TRBJ2-1; TRBD2 matches at 10 bases. Germline CDR1 SEHNR, CDR2 FQNEAQ (reference sequence). This CDR3 spans 16 amino acids. V was pared by 1 base and J by 4 bases, with 4 bases of the junction left unmatched. CDR3 DNA sequence: TGTGCCAGCAGCTTAGACGGTAGCGGGAGGTACAATGAGCAGTTCTTC. Residues: CASSLDGSGRYNEQFF.

The chain employs TRBV28 and TRBJ2-5; the D is unclear. This CDR3 contains 17 residues. In germline, CDR1 is MDHEN, CDR2 SYDVKM. Trimming took 5 bases from V and 5 from J, leaving 24 bases between them. The CDR3 nucleotides read TGTGCCAGCAGTCTCCCGGGCTCGGCCCGTAGTAGGGAGACCCAGTACTTC. Translation: CASSLPGSARSRETQYF.

This chain joins TRBV15 and TRBJ1-4; 8 bases agree with TRBD1. From germline, CDR1 is LNHNV and CDR2 YYDKDF (reference sequence). CDR3 length: 16 amino acids. The junction had 6 bases not matched to a gene; V was cut back by 0 bases and J by 6 bases. The CDR3 sequence: CATSRDRTGGYEKLFF. The CDR3 DNA sequence: TGTGCCACCAGCAGAGATAGAACAGGGGGATATGAAAAACTGTTTTTT.

The CDR3 sequence: CASSPFKETQYF. DNA for the CDR3: TGTGCCAGCAGCCCCTTCAAGGAGACCCAGTACTTC. The chain uses TRBV28 and TRBJ2-5; D unresolved. V was shortened by 6 bases and J by 5 bases, with 10 bases between the two germline ends. The germline V gene has CDR1 MDHEN and CDR2 SYDVKM. CDR3 length equals 12 residues. Full variable domain (remainder filled in from reference TRBV28 and TRBJ2-5): DVKVTQSSRYLVKRTGEKVFLECVQDMDHENMFWYRQDPGLGLRLIYFSYDVKMKEKGDIPEGYSVSREKKERFSLILESASTNQTSMYLCASSPFKETQYFGPGTRLLVL.

CDR3 nucleotide sequence: TGTGCCAGCAGTTACTTTTACAGGGGGCCTGACAATGAGCAGTTCTTC. It yields the protein CASSYFYRGPDNEQFF. The genes are TRBV2 and TRBJ2-1; 9 bases fit TRBD1. There are 16 residues in the CDR3. Germline V gene sequence: CDR1 SNHLY, CDR2 FYNNEI. J was trimmed by 5 bases and V by 5 bases; bases with no gene match: 10.

This chain connects TRBV5-4 to TRBJ1-6; TRBD1 is a possible D gene (5 bases). V lost 4 bases to trimming and J lost 7 bases, with 18 bases between them. The CDR3 runs 16 residues. Germline CDR1 SGHNT, CDR2 YYREEE (reference sequence). This CDR3 reads CASSTNQGLGNSPLHF. The DNA for the CDR3 is TGTGCCAGCAGCACCAACCAGGGCTTGGGAAATTCACCCCTCCACTTT.

This clone is a singleton in its sample. V and J are TRBV5-1 and TRBJ2-4, with D perhaps being TRBD1 or TRBD2 (5 bases each). Trimming stripped 0 bases from V and 4 bases from J, with 14 bases between. The CDR3 contains 16 residues. The germline gives CDR1 SGHRS, CDR2 YFSETQ. The CDR3 region is CASSLGGDPGKNIQYF. CDR3 nucleotide sequence: TGCGCCAGCAGCTTGGGAGGGGACCCGGGTAAAAACATTCAGTACTTC. Full variable domain (remainder filled in from reference TRBV5-1 and TRBJ2-4): KAGVTQTPRYLIKTRGQQVTLSCSPISGHRSVSWYQQTPGQGLQFLFEYFSETQRNKGNFPGRFSGRQFSNSRSEMNVSTLELGDSALYLCASSLGGDPGKNIQYFGAGTRLSVL.

This chain links TRBV30 with TRBJ1-5; 7 bases map to TRBD1. Trimming at V came to 4 bases and at J to 5 bases, leaving 8 bases not matched to a gene. Germline V gives CDR1 GTSNPN, CDR2 SVGIG (reference sequence). The CDR3 length is 14 residues. The DNA of the CDR3 is TGTGCCTGGAACCGGGACAGAAGTGATCAGCCCCAGCATTTT. This codes for CAWNRDRSDQPQHF. Drawing the rest from reference TRBV30 and TRBJ1-5, the complete variable domain is SQTIHQWPATLVQPVGSPLSLECTVEGTSNPNLYWYRQAAGRGLQLLFYSVGIGQISSEVPQNLSASRPQDRQFILSSKKLLLSDSGFYLCAWNRDRSDQPQHFGDGTRLSIL.

This clone was seen repeatedly, ten times or more. The same CDR3 also results from other DNA sequences found in this sample. V usage is TRBV10-3 and J usage is TRBJ2-3, with unresolved D. V lost 8 bases and J 8 bases, leaving 8 bases between the germline ends. The CDR3 is 10 residues long. Germline V lookup: CDR1 ENHRY, CDR2 SYGVKD. CDR3 loop: CAIGTRTQYF. CDR3 nucleotide sequence: TGTGCCATCGGTACACGTACGCAGTATTTT.

The chain's CDR3 is CASSEAVVSQPQHF. The DNA for the CDR3 is TGTGCCAGCAGTGAAGCGGTGGTCAGTCAGCCCCAGCATTTT. This chain connects TRBV6-1 to TRBJ1-5; D unclear. Trimming removed 0 bases from V and 6 bases from J, with 9 bases in between. Germline CDR1 and CDR2: MNHNS and SASEGT. The CDR3 runs 14 residues.

V usage is TRBV19 and J usage is TRBJ2-1; no firm D call. V was pared by 7 bases and J by 8 bases, with 15 bases between. Germline values: CDR1 LNHDA, CDR2 SQIVND (reference sequence). This CDR3 comprises 13 residues. CDR3 sequence reads: CASTPGRGDEQFF. DNA for the CDR3: TGTGCCAGTACCCCAGGCCGTGGCGATGAGCAGTTCTTC.

The chain recombines TRBV19 with TRBJ2-5, with D possibly matching TRBD1 (6 bases). Germline CDR1 and CDR2: LNHDA and SQIVND (reference sequence). There are 13 residues in the CDR3. Trimming pared 6 bases from V and 1 base from J, leaving 9 bases between. CDR3 region: CASSRGSQETQYF. In DNA, the CDR3 is TGTGCCAGTAGCAGGGGTAGCCAAGAGACCCAGTACTTC.

The CDR3 nucleotides are TGTGCCAGCAGTTACTTGACTAGCTCTGATACGCAGTATTTT. It is translated as CASSYLTSSDTQYF. The gene calls are TRBV6-5 and TRBJ2-3; 7 bases match TRBD2. Trimming cost V 1 base and J 6 bases; bases outside gene matches: 4. Germline-derived CDR1 and CDR2 are MNHEY and SVGAGI. The CDR3 consists of 14 residues.

The DNA for the CDR3 is TGTGCCAGCAGCACCGCCTTCGGAACTTCTAGCGGGAGGGGACACCGAAGCAATGAGCAGTTCTTC. Its protein is CASSTAFGTSSGRGHRSNEQFF. V usage is TRBV21-1 and J usage is TRBJ2-1; TRBD2 reflects the table's D call only, with no check against the DNA. TRBV21-1 is a recognized pseudogene. The CDR3 sequence is 22 residues long.